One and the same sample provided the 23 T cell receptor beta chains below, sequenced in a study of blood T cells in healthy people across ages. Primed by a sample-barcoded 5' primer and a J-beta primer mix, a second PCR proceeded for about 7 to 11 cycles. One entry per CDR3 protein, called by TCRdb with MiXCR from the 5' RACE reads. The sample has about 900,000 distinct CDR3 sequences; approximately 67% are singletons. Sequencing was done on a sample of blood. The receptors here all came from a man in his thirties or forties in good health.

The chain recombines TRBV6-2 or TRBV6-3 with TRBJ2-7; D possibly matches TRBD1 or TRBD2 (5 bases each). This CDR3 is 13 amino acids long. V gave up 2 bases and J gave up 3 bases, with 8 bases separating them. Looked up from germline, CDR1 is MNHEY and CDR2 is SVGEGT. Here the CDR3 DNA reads TGTGCCAGCAGTTACCGGGGACGCTACGAGCAGTACTTC. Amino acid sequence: CASSYRGRYEQYF.

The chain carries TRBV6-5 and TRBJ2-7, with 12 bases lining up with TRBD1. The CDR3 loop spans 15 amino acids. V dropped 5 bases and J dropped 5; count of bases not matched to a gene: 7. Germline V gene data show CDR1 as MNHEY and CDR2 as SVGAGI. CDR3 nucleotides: TGTGCCAGCAGTCCCCACGGGACAGGGGGCAACGAGCAGTACTTC. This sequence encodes CASSPHGTGGNEQYF.

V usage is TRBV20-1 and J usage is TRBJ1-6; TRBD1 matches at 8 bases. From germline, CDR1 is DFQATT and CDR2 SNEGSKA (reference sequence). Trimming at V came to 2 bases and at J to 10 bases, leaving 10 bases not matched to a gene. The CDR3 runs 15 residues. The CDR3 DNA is TGCAGTGCTAGAACCTCGGGACAGGTTGTATCACCCCTCCACTTT. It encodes CSARTSGQVVSPLHF.

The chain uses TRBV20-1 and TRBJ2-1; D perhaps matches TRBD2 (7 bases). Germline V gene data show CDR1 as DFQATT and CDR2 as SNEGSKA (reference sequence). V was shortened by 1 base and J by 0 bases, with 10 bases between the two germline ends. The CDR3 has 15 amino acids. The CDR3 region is CSARVAGASYNEQFF. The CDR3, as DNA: TGCAGTGCTAGAGTTGCGGGGGCCTCCTACAATGAGCAGTTCTTC.

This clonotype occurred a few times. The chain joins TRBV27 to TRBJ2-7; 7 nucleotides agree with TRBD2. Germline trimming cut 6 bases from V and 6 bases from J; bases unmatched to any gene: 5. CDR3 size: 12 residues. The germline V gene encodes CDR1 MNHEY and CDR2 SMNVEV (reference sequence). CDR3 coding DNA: TGTGCCAGCAGCCCCGGGAGGAGCGAGCAGTACTTC. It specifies CASSPGRSEQYF.

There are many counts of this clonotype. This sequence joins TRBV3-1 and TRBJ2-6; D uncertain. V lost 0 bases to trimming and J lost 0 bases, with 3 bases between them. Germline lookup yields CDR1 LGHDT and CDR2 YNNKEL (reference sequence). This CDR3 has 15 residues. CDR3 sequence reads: CASSQDASGANVLTF. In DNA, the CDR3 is TGTGCCAGCAGCCAAGACGCCTCTGGGGCCAACGTCCTGACTTTC. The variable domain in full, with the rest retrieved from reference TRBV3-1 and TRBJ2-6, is DTAVSQTPKYLVTQMGNDKSIKCEQNLGHDTMYWYKQDSKKFLKIMFSYNNKELIINETVPNRFSPKSPDKAHLNLHINSLELGDSAVYFCASSQDASGANVLTFGAGSRLTVL.

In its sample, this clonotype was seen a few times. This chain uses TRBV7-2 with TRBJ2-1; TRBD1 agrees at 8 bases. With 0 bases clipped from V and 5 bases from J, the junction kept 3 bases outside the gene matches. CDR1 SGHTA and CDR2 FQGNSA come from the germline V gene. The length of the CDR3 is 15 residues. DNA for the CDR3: TGTGCCAGCAGCTTAGCCGGACAGGGTCACAATGAGCAGTTCTTC. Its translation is CASSLAGQGHNEQFF.

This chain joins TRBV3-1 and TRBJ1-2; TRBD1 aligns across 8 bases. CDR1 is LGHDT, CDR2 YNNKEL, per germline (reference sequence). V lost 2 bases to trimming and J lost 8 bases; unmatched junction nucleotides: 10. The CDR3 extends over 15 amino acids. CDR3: CASSQSSGQGYGYTF. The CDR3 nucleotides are TGTGCCAGCAGCCAATCAAGTGGACAGGGATACGGCTACACCTTC.

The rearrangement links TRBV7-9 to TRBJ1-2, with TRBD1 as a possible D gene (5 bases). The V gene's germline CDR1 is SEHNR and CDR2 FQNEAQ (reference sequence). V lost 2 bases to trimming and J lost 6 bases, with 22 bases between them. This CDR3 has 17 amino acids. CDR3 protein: CASSLTEVATGIDGYTF. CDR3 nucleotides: TGTGCCAGCAGCTTAACCGAGGTGGCTACAGGTATCGATGGCTACACCTTC.

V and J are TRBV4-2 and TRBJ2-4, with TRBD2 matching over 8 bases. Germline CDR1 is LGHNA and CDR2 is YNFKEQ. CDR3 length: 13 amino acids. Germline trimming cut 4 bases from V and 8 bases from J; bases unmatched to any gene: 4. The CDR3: CASSLAGGDIQYF. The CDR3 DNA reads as TGTGCCAGCAGCCTAGCCGGGGGGGACATTCAGTACTTC.

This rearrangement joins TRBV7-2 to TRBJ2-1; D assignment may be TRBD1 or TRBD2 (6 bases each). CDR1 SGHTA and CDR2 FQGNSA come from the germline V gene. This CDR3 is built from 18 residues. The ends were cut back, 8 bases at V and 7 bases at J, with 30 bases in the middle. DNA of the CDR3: TGTGCCAGCCCTAGGGGGGTGGGACTGAAAGCGGTGATGAATGAGCAGTTCTTC. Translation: CASPRGVGLKAVMNEQFF. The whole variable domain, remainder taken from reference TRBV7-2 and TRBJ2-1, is GAGVSQSPSNKVTEKGKDVELRCDPISGHTALYWYRQSLGQGLEFLIYFQGNSAPDKSGLPSDRFSAERTGGSVSTLTIQRTQQEDSAVYLCASPRGVGLKAVMNEQFFGPGTRLTVL.

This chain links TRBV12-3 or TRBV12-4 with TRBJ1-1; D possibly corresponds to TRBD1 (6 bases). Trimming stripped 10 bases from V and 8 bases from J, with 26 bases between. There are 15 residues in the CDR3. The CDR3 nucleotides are TGTGCCAACAAATGGGGAGGGGGATCCGAGACCGAAGCTTTCTTT. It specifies CANKWGGGSETEAFF.

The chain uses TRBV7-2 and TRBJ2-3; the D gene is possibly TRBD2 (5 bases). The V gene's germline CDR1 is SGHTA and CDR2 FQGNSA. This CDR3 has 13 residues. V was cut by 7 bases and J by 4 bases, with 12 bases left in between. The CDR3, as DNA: TGTGCCAGCACCACCGGGGTGGCAGATACGCAGTATTTT. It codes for CASTTGVADTQYF.

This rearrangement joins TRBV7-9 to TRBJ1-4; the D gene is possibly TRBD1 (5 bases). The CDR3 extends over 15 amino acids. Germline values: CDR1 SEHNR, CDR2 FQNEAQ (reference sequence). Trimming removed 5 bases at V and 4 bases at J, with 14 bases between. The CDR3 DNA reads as TGTGCCAGCAGCGTACCGGGACGGAGTAATGAAAAACTGTTTTTT. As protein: CASSVPGRSNEKLFF.

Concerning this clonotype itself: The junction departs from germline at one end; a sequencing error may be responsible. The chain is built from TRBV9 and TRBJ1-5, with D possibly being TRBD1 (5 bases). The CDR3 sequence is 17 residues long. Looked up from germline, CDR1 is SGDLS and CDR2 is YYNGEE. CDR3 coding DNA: TGTGTCAGCAGTGATGACGGGGCCCGCACCTACAATCAGCCCCAGCATTTT. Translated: CVSSDDGARTYNQPQHF.

CDR3 nucleotides: TGCGCCAGCAGCCAAGATTTGAGCGGGGGTAACCGGTGGGTGTTCTTC. Translation gives CASSQDLSGGNRWVFF. The chain uses TRBV4-3 and TRBJ2-1, with TRBD2 matching over 8 bases. Germline V gene data show CDR1 as LGHNA and CDR2 as YSLEER. The CDR3 is made up of 16 amino acids. V shed 0 bases and J 15 bases; nucleotides not matched to a gene: 16.

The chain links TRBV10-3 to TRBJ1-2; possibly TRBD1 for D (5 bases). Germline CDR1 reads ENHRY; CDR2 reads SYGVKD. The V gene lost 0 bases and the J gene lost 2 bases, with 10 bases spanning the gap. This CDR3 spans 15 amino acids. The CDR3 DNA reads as TGTGCCATCAGTGAGTCGACGAGGACAAACTATGGCTACACCTTC. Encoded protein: CAISESTRTNYGYTF.

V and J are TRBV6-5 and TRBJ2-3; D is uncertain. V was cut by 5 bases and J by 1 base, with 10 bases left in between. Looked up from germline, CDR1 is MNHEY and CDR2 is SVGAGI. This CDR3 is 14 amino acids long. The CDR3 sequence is CASSRVRGTDTQYF. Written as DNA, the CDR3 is TGTGCCAGCAGTCGGGTTCGAGGCACAGATACGCAGTATTTT.

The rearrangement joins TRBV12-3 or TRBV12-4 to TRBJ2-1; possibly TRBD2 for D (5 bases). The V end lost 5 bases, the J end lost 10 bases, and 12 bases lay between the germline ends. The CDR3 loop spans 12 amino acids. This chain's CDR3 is CASSGLPREQFF. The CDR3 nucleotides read TGTGCCAGCAGTGGACTCCCCAGGGAGCAGTTCTTC.

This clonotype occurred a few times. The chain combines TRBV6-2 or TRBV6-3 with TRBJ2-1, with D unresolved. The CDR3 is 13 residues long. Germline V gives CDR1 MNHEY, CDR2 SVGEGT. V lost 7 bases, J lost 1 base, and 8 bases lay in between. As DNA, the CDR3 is TGTGCCAGCACCGTAAGGTCCTACAATGAGCAGTTCTTC. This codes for CASTVRSYNEQFF.

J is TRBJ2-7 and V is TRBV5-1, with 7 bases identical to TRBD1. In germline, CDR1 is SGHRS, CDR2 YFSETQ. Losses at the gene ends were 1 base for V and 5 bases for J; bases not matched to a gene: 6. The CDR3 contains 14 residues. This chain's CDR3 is CASSLKGAFHEQYF. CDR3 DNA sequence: TGCGCCAGCAGCTTGAAGGGGGCGTTCCACGAGCAGTACTTC.

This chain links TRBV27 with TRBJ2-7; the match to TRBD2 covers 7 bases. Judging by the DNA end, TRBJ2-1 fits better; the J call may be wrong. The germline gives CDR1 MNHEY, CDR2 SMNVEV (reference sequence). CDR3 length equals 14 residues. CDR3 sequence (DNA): TGTGCCAGCAGTTTATGGGGAGGGGCGGATGAGCAGTTCTTC. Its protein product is CASSLWGGADEQFF.

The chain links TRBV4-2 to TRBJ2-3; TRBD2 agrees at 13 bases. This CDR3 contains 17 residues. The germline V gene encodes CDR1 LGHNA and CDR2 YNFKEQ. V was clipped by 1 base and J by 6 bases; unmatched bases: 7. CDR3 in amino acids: CASSQGTSGGLTDTQYF. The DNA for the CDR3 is TGTGCCAGCAGCCAAGGGACTAGCGGGGGACTAACGGATACGCAGTATTTT.